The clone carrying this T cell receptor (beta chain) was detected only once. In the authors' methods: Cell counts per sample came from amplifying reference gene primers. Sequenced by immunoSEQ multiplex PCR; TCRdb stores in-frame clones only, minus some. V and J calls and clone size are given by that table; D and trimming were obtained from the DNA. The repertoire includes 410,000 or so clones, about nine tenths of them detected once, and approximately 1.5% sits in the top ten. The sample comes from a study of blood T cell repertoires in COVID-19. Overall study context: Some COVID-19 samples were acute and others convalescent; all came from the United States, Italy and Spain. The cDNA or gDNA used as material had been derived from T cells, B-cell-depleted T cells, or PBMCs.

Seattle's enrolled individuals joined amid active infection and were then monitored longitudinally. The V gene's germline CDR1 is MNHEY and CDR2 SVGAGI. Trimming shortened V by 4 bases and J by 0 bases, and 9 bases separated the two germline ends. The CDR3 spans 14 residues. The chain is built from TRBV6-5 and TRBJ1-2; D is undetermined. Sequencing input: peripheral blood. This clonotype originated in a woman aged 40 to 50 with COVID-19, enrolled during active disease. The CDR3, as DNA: TGTGCCAGCAGTTCCTCGGCAGCTAACTATGGCTACACCTTC. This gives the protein CASSSSAANYGYTF.